These 23 T cell receptor beta chains originate from one sample sequenced in a study of human T cells and chemical hapten exposure. TCRdb re-derived calls from the RACE reads in MiXCR, one entry per CDR3 protein. Here the sample spans some 400,000 distinct CDR3 sequences, about 5.1% being singletons. The time point: pre-sensitization, week 0. Treatment in this sample: therapeutic diphenylcyclopropenone sensitization with weekly scalp DPC. The specimen comprised whole blood, sampled in connection with sensitization to the hapten diphenylcyclopropenone (DPC). The source of these receptors is a woman aged 50 to 60 with alopecia areata. Some clones in this sample may be carry-over from other donors' samples.

In its sample, this clonotype was seen many times. The chain couples TRBV10-3 to TRBJ2-7; D uncertain. Germline V gene data show CDR1 as ENHRY and CDR2 as SYGVKD. CDR3 size: 12 residues. The V end lost 0 bases, the J end lost 7 bases, and 7 bases lay between the germline ends. The CDR3 region has the DNA TGTGCCATCAGTGAGTCGACCGAAGAGCAGTACTTC. Its protein product is CAISESTEEQYF.

This clonotype was seen repeatedly, ten times or more. The genes are TRBV11-2 and TRBJ2-5, with a tentative D call TRBD2 (6 bases). CDR3 size: 16 residues. Trimming stripped 5 bases from V and 3 bases from J, with 19 bases between. The germline V gene encodes CDR1 SGHAT and CDR2 FQNNGV. The CDR3 DNA is TGTGCCAGCAGCCGGCGCGGGGTCCCCTCGAAAGAGACCCAGTACTTC. Residues: CASSRRGVPSKETQYF. The full variable domain, with the rest looked up from reference TRBV11-2 and TRBJ2-5, is EAGVAQSPRYKIIEKRQSVAFWCNPISGHATLYWYQQILGQGPKLLIQFQNNGVVDDSQLPKDRFSAERLKGVDSTLKIQPAKLEDSAVYLCASSRRGVPSKETQYFGPGTRLLVL.

Many counts were recorded for this clonotype. The J gene is TRBJ2-1, the V gene TRBV12-3 or TRBV12-4, with 8 bases lining up with TRBD2. This CDR3 is 18 amino acids long. V lost 5 bases and J lost 2; bases outside the gene matches: 14. CDR3 coding DNA: TGTGCCAGCAGTCCCCCCGTAGGGGGAGCGGGGGCCTACAATGAGCAGTTCTTC. Residues: CASSPPVGGAGAYNEQFF.

This clonotype was counted at least ten times. The chain combines TRBV7-8 with TRBJ2-4; D is ambiguous. V was clipped by 0 bases and J by 9 bases, with 12 bases between them. Germline CDR1 is SGHVS and CDR2 is FQNEAQ. The CDR3 spans 14 residues. The CDR3 spells CASSLAETSGIQYF. CDR3 DNA sequence: TGTGCCAGCAGCTTAGCTGAGACTTCCGGCATTCAGTACTTC. Looking up the rest from reference TRBV7-8 and TRBJ2-4 gives the full variable domain: GAGVSQSPRYKVAKRGQDVALRCDPISGHVSLFWYQQALGQGPEFLTYFQNEAQLDKSGLPSDRFFAERPEGSVSTLKIQRTQQEDSAVYLCASSLAETSGIQYFGAGTRLSVL.

The chain combines TRBV9 with TRBJ1-6; no clear D gene. The CDR3 runs 15 residues. V shed 0 bases and J shed 6 bases, with 10 bases lying between them. The V gene's germline CDR1 is SGDLS and CDR2 YYNGEE. The DNA of the CDR3 is TGTGCCAGCAGCGTAGGGTCAGAGTCTAATTCACCCCTCCACTTT. This encodes CASSVGSESNSPLHF. The variable domain in full, completed from reference TRBV9 and TRBJ1-6, reads DSGVTQTPKHLITATGQRVTLRCSPRSGDLSVYWYQQSLDQGLQFLIQYYNGEERAKGNILERFSAQQFPDLHSELNLSSLELGDSALYFCASSVGSESNSPLHFGNGTRLTVT.

The V and J genes are TRBV5-1 and TRBJ1-2; 9 bases are a match to TRBD1. The ends lost 8 bases at V and 7 bases at J; junction bases unmatched: 12. The CDR3 loop spans 14 amino acids. The germline V gene has CDR1 SGHRS and CDR2 YFSETQ. Here the CDR3 reads CASQITGGAVGYTF. The DNA of the CDR3 is TGCGCCAGTCAAATAACAGGGGGCGCGGTTGGCTACACCTTC.

This clonotype occurred a few times. The rearrangement links TRBV7-6 to TRBJ2-3; D gene ambiguous. Germline assignment: CDR1 SGHVS and CDR2 FNYEAQ. The V gene lost 4 bases and the J gene lost 5 bases, with 16 bases spanning the gap. This CDR3 has 15 amino acids. CDR3 in amino acids: CASSSEGVWGDTQYF. CDR3 nucleotides: TGTGCCAGCAGCTCCGAAGGAGTCTGGGGAGATACGCAGTATTTT.

Comment on this clonotype: Germline is not matched at one junction end, which may reflect a read error. The chain uses TRBV13 and TRBJ1-6, with a possible D match to TRBD1 (5 bases). Germline CDR1 reads PRHDT; CDR2 reads FYEKMQ (reference sequence). The CDR3 contains 17 residues. The CDR3 protein is CASSPRGRESANSPPHF. The CDR3 DNA follows: TGTGCCAGCAGCCCTAGAGGCAGGGAGTCGGCTAATTCACCCCCCCACTTT.

There are many counts of this clonotype. This chain uses TRBV20-1 with TRBJ1-2; maybe TRBD1 (5 bases). The CDR3 spans 13 residues. Between the trimmed V and J ends, which lost 0 bases and 2 bases, there was a span of 7 bases. Germline V gene data show CDR1 as DFQATT and CDR2 as SNEGSKA (reference sequence). The CDR3 here is CSAREGRNYGYTF. The CDR3 bases are TGCAGTGCTAGAGAGGGACGCAACTATGGCTACACCTTC.

This clonotype was found many times. The chain combines TRBV29-1 with TRBJ2-5; D remains unclear. The CDR3 runs 14 residues. V was cut by 4 bases and J by 6 bases, with 18 bases left in between. Germline assignment: CDR1 SQVTM and CDR2 ANQGSEA. The CDR3 bases are TGCAGCGTTGCTTCACCCCGGGCCAAGAAGACCCAGTACTTC. Translating it yields CSVASPRAKKTQYF. Variable domain in full (rest from reference TRBV29-1 and TRBJ2-5): SAVISQKPSRDICQRGTSLTIQCQVDSQVTMMFWYRQQPGQSLTLIATANQGSEATYESGFVIDKFPISRPNLTFSTLTVSNMSPEDSSIYLCSVASPRAKKTQYFGPGTRLLVL.

There are many counts of this clonotype. V and J are TRBV6-5 and TRBJ2-3; 7 bases match TRBD2. The CDR3 has 15 amino acids. Unmatched junction bases numbered 11, after V lost 5 bases and J lost 6 bases. The V gene's germline CDR1 is MNHEY and CDR2 SVGAGI. The CDR3 reads CASSPRGESDDTQYF. CDR3 nucleotides: TGTGCCAGCAGTCCCCGGGGGGAGTCCGACGATACGCAGTATTTT.

This clonotype was recorded a few times. The chain joins TRBV5-1 to TRBJ1-3; no firm D call. Germline loops: CDR1 SGHRS, CDR2 YFSETQ. This CDR3 has 14 residues. Trimming cost V 0 bases and J 3 bases, with 7 bases left between them. The CDR3 loop is CASSLEPIGNTIYF. In DNA, the CDR3 is TGCGCCAGCAGCTTGGAACCGATTGGAAACACCATATATTTT.

This clonotype was detected ten times or more. The rearrangement uses TRBV4-2 and TRBJ1-5; 10 nucleotides align to TRBD1. J gave up 7 bases and V 3 bases, and 3 bases lay outside the gene matches. Germline values: CDR1 LGHNA, CDR2 YNFKEQ. This CDR3 is 14 amino acids long. CDR3 in amino acids: CASSQGTGDQPQHF. CDR3 DNA sequence: TGTGCCAGCAGCCAGGGGACAGGGGACCAGCCCCAGCATTTT.

This clonotype was recorded many times. V usage is TRBV7-2 and J usage is TRBJ2-3; 9 bases fit TRBD2. Germline trimming cut 3 bases from V and 5 bases from J; bases unmatched to any gene: 9. Germline CDR1 reads SGHTA; CDR2 reads FQGNSA. The CDR3 is 16 residues long. CDR3 sequence: CASSFIGTSSQDTQYF. The DNA for the CDR3 is TGTGCCAGCAGCTTCATTGGGACTAGCAGTCAAGATACGCAGTATTTT.

In its sample, this clonotype was seen many times. The chain employs TRBV2 and TRBJ2-7; 7 nucleotides line up with TRBD1. V trimming: 6 bases; J trimming: 6 bases; junction bases outside the gene matches: 5. CDR3 size: 12 residues. Per germline, CDR1 SNHLY and CDR2 FYNNEI. CDR3 nucleotide sequence: TGTGCCAGCAGGACCGCAGGGGGCGAGCAGTACTTC. Translation gives CASRTAGGEQYF.

This clonotype was detected only a few times. The chain couples TRBV15 to TRBJ2-1; D could derive from TRBD1 or TRBD2 (6 bases each). The germline gives CDR1 LNHNV, CDR2 YYDKDF (reference sequence). The CDR3 covers 17 residues. The V end was cut by 8 bases, the J end by 0 bases, with 20 bases between. CDR3 nucleotide sequence: TGTGCCACCGCCCGGAGAAGGGGGGTGAGCTCCTACAATGAGCAGTTCTTC. Amino acids: CATARRRGVSSYNEQFF. Looking up the rest from reference TRBV15 and TRBJ2-1 gives the full variable domain: DAMVIQNPRYQVTQFGKPVTLSCSQTLNHNVMYWYQQKSSQAPKLLFHYYDKDFNNEADTPDNFQSRRPNTSFCFLDIRSPGLGDTAMYLCATARRRGVSSYNEQFFGPGTRLTVL.

This clonotype has a count of ten or more. V is TRBV25-1 and J is TRBJ2-6, with 7 positions matching TRBD1. Germline CDR1 is MGHDK and CDR2 is SYGVNS. The CDR3 extends over 18 amino acids. After removal of 0 bases from V and 3 bases from J, the junction contained 8 bases not matched to a gene. CDR3 residues: CASSEYAQGLGGANVLTF. For the CDR3, the DNA is TGTGCCAGCAGTGAATATGCACAGGGGCTAGGTGGGGCCAACGTCCTGACTTTC.

V gene TRBV30 combines with J gene TRBJ2-7, with D perhaps TRBD1 or TRBD2 (5 bases each). The germline CDR1 and CDR2 sequences are GTSNPN and SVGIG (reference sequence). Trimming left V 8 bases short and J 6 bases short, with 17 bases between. This CDR3 is built from 12 residues. CDR3 protein: CAAPGPFGEQYF. CDR3 DNA: TGTGCCGCCCCGGGACCCTTCGGCGAGCAGTACTTC.

This clonotype was seen repeatedly, ten times or more. The rearrangement links TRBV12-3 or TRBV12-4 to TRBJ1-5, with D unclear. The CDR3 loop spans 14 amino acids. The germline V and J ends were trimmed by 2 bases and 3 bases, with 8 bases remaining between them. The CDR3 loop is CASSLRGFNQPQHF. CDR3 nucleotide sequence: TGTGCCAGCAGTTTACGAGGGTTCAATCAGCCCCAGCATTTT.

The V gene is TRBV20-1, the J gene TRBJ1-2; D ambiguous. Trimming removed 1 base at V and 2 bases at J, with 11 bases between. The CDR3 contains 14 residues. Looked up from germline, CDR1 is DFQATT and CDR2 is SNEGSKA (reference sequence). In DNA, the CDR3 is TGCAGTGCTAGAGGACAAACCAGAAACTATGGCTACACCTTC. Its protein is CSARGQTRNYGYTF.

The chain links TRBV20-1 to TRBJ1-2; weak D call: TRBD1 (5 bases). Germline lookup yields CDR1 DFQATT and CDR2 SNEGSKA (reference sequence). The CDR3 is made up of 13 amino acids. Trimming took off 3 bases at V and 3 bases at J, with 11 bases between the two ends. CDR3 bases: TGCAGTGCTAGTCCCCAGGGATACTATGGCTACACCTTC. This sequence encodes CSASPQGYYGYTF.

This clonotype occurred many times. The V gene is TRBV6-1, the J gene TRBJ1-1; 7 nucleotides line up with TRBD1. The V and J ends lost 6 bases and 11 bases, in that order; junction bases with no gene match: 9. This CDR3 has 12 residues. The germline V gene encodes CDR1 MNHNS and CDR2 SASEGT. Written as DNA, the CDR3 is TGTGCCAGCAGCTCGCTAGGGACAGAGGCTTTCTTT. This translates into CASSSLGTEAFF.

The chain has TRBV4-1 and TRBJ2-1; 9 bases fit TRBD1. The CDR3 is made up of 16 amino acids. Germline assignment: CDR1 MGHRA and CDR2 YSYEKL. The trim removed 0 bases at V and 5 bases at J, leaving 5 bases unmatched. The CDR3 reads CASSQDRDRAHNEQFF. The CDR3 bases are TGCGCCAGCAGCCAAGACCGGGACAGGGCCCACAATGAGCAGTTCTTC.